The 4 T cell receptor beta chains reported below all come from one sample, sequenced in a study of blood T cell repertoires in COVID-19. Here immunoSEQ multiplex PCR was the method, and the copy in TCRdb shows in-frame clones only, minus some. The table includes approximately 60,000 clones, around 73% detected once. Sequencing input: peripheral blood. The receptor source for this set is a man aged 55 to 69 with COVID-19, enrolled during active disease.

The genes are TRBV7-9 and TRBJ1-3; the D gene is possibly TRBD1 (5 bases). Germline lookup yields CDR1 SEHNR and CDR2 FQNEAQ (reference sequence). CDR3 size: 14 residues. V was trimmed by 8 bases and J by 2 bases, leaving 13 bases between them. CDR3 DNA: TGTGCCAGCCTGGGGGGAAATCCTGGAAACACCATATATTTT. This codes for CASLGGNPGNTIYF.

V gene TRBV2 combines with J gene TRBJ1-3; tentative D call: TRBD1 (5 bases). CDR3 size: 15 residues. V gave up 6 bases and J gave up 0 bases, with 12 bases separating them. Germline V gene sequence: CDR1 SNHLY, CDR2 FYNNEI. CDR3 DNA sequence: TGTGCCAGCAGCAGGGACTCCCGCTCTGGAAACACCATATATTTT. Translated: CASSRDSRSGNTIYF.

This clone was picked up a small number of times. V usage is TRBV4-1 and J usage is TRBJ2-7; TRBD1 aligns across 8 bases. The ends lost 3 bases at V and 3 bases at J; junction bases unmatched: 1. The length of the CDR3 is 13 residues. Germline V gives CDR1 MGHRA, CDR2 YSYEKL. CDR3 nucleotides: TGCGCCAGCAGCCACGGACAGGGCTACGAGCAGTACTTC. This translates into CASSHGQGYEQYF.

The rearrangement joins TRBV5-1 to TRBJ2-2, with 7 positions matching TRBD1. CDR1 and CDR2 from the germline V gene are SGHRS and YFSETQ. V shed 2 bases, J shed 4 bases, and the junction held 5 bases outside the gene matches. The CDR3 is 15 residues long. The CDR3 nucleotides are TGCGCCAGCAGCTTCGGACAGGTCAGCACCGGGGAGCTGTTTTTT. Amino acid sequence: CASSFGQVSTGELFF.